Sequencing of this T cell receptor (beta chain) was carried out in a study of T-cell memory formation after mild COVID-19. Across the whole study: TCR clusters were mostly donor specific.

A word on this clonotype: Its antigen is currently unknown.

Findings and limits, study-wide: Cross-reactive memory apparently joined, as some responding clones appeared in pre-infection memory.

It was 5'RACE with constant-segment primers that produced the TCR alpha and TCR beta cDNA libraries, which carried sample barcodes and UMIs. TCRdb re-derived calls from the 5' RACE reads in MiXCR, one entry per CDR3 protein. The sample contains 130,000 to 150,000 distinct CDR3 sequences, roughly 21% of which appear only once. Sequenced sample: PBMCs or a T cell subset sorted from them (not recorded which). This TCR derives from an adult woman who had mild COVID-19 (a few samples of this study predate the infection). Cell type and time point are not known.

In DNA, the CDR3 is TGTGCCAGCAGTAAAAGGACTAGCCGACCCTACGAGCAGTACTTC. It yields the protein CASSKRTSRPYEQYF. V is TRBV7-6 and J is TRBJ2-7; 8 bases are a match to TRBD2. Germline CDR1 SGHVS, CDR2 FNYEAQ. The V and J ends lost 6 bases and 2 bases, in that order; junction bases with no gene match: 9. The CDR3 loop spans 15 amino acids.